These T cell receptor beta chains were read from a single sample in a study of OX40 agonist ivuxolimab in advanced cancers. The method was immunoSEQ multiplex PCR; TCRdb's version includes in-frame clones alone and lacks a portion of them. Counted here are about 77,000 clones, 90% to 95% occurring once; the ten biggest clones make up roughly 21%. Sample: CD4+ or CD8+ T cells sorted from blood, taken in a trial of the OX40 agonist ivuxolimab. These receptor sequences come from an adult with an advanced solid tumor such as melanoma, head and neck, liver or kidney cancer. The CDR3 runs from the conserved cysteine through the conserved F or W. The D gene is left open where the match is weak. Where a row states a size, it is once, few, many or the class of an expanded clone; other rows omit it.

TGCGCCAGCAGCCCTGCGAGGAGCTCCTATAATTCACCCCTCCACTTT CASSPARSSYNSPLHF 16 TRBV4-3 NA TRBJ1-6 NA
TGTGCCATCAGTGGGTTTTTATTTGGGACAGGAGACACAGATACGCAGTATTTT CAISGFLFGTGDTDTQYF 18 TRBV10-3 NA TRBJ2-3 TRBD1
TGTGCCAGCAGTTCTTGGACAGGGGGAGTCTATGGCTACACCTTC CASSSWTGGVYGYTF 15 TRBV6-5 NA TRBJ1-2 TRBD1
TGTGCAGAGGGCAATGGAAACACCATATATTTT CAEGNGNTIYF 11 TRBV6-1 NA TRBJ1-3 NA
TGTGCCAGTAGTATAGGCCTGGGTAATGAGCAGTTCTTC CASSIGLGNEQFF 13 TRBV19 NA TRBJ2-1 NA
TGTGCCAGCAGGTATTTAGCGGGGGCTCGGGAGCAGTACTTC CASRYLAGAREQYF 14 TRBV7-2 NA TRBJ2-7 TRBD2
TGTGCCTGGAGACTACAGAACACTGAAGCTTTCTTT CAWRLQNTEAFF 12 TRBV30 NA TRBJ1-1 NA
TGTGCCAGCAGCTGGGCCCCGGCCTATGGCTACACCTTC CASSWAPAYGYTF 13 TRBV6-5 once TRBJ1-2 NA
TGTGCCAGTAGTATAATGTGGGACAGGGGATACAATGAGCAGTTCTTC CASSIMWDRGYNEQFF 16 TRBV19 NA TRBJ2-1 TRBD1
TGTGCCAGCAGTTTATACAGGGGGCGTTTTGGGGCCAACGTCCTGACTTTC CASSLYRGRFGANVLTF 17 TRBV27 NA TRBJ2-6 TRBD1
TGTGCCAGCAGTCTGGGACTAGCGGGGGACTACAATGAGCAGTTCTTC CASSLGLAGDYNEQFF 16 TRBV28 NA TRBJ2-1 TRBD2
TGTGCCAGCAGCTTATCGGGCTCCGGAAGTGCCGGAAACACCATATATTTT CASSLSGSGSAGNTIYF 17 TRBV7-2 NA TRBJ1-3 NA
TGTGCCAGCAGTTTTAGTCGGAGCTCCTATAATTCACCCCTCCACTTT CASSFSRSSYNSPLHF 16 TRBV27 NA TRBJ1-6 NA
TGTGCCAGCAGTTACCAACAGGGGGCGCGGGGAGTTGAAGCTTTCTTT CASSYQQGARGVEAFF 16 TRBV6-5 NA TRBJ1-1 TRBD1
TGCGCCACCGGATTTATGAACACTGAAGCTTTCTTT CATGFMNTEAFF 12 TRBV10-2 NA TRBJ1-1 NA
TGTGCCATCAGCCAGGGACTAGCGGGGCCCCCGTACAATGAGCAGTTCTTC CAISQGLAGPPYNEQFF 17 TRBV10-3 NA TRBJ2-1 TRBD2
TGTGCCAGCAGCCATCAGTTGAGGGCGACAGGGGACACTGAAGCTTTCTTT CASSHQLRATGDTEAFF 17 TRBV4-2 NA TRBJ1-1 TRBD1
TGTGCCAGCGGGGAGGGACAGGTTCAATACAATGAGCAGTTCTTC CASGEGQVQYNEQFF 15 TRBV5-8 NA TRBJ2-1 NA
TGTGCCAGCAGTCGTGACCGGAAGGGTGATACGCAGTATTTT CASSRDRKGDTQYF 14 TRBV28 NA TRBJ2-3 NA
TGCAGCGTTGGGGGAGCTGGAAACACCATATATTTT CSVGGAGNTIYF 12 TRBV29-1 NA TRBJ1-3 NA
TGTGCCAGCACGGCCGCGGGGCCCTACAATGAGCAGTTCTTC CASTAAGPYNEQFF 14 TRBV7-9 NA TRBJ2-1 NA
TGTGCCAGCAGCAACGCCGGTGAAGCTTTCTTT CASSNAGEAFF 11 TRBV7-6 NA TRBJ1-1 NA
TGTGCCAGCAGCGCAGGGTGGAGTACTAGCACAGATACGCAGTATTTT CASSAGWSTSTDTQYF 16 TRBV9 NA TRBJ2-3 NA
TGTGCCAGCAGCGACACAGGGGGACGGATCTGGGCCAACGTCCTGACTTTC CASSDTGGRIWANVLTF 17 TRBV13 few TRBJ2-6 TRBD1
TGTGCCACCAGCCCCCCGGGCGGGGGGCGGGCATACACTGAAGCTTTCTTT CATSPPGGGRAYTEAFF 17 TRBV15 NA TRBJ1-1 NA
TGTGCCACCAGCAGAGATCGGGGGACAGGGTCGTACGAGCAGTACTTC CATSRDRGTGSYEQYF 16 TRBV15 NA TRBJ2-7 TRBD1
TGTGCCAGTAGTATAGGGACTGGGGCAGGCGAGCAGTACTTC CASSIGTGAGEQYF 14 TRBV19 NA TRBJ2-7 NA
TGTGCCAGCAGCTTGGTAGGAGGTGTGGAGACCCAGTACTTC CASSLVGGVETQYF 14 TRBV5-7 once TRBJ2-5 NA
TGTGCCAGCAGTGAAGGCGAGGACAGGGCTAGCACAGATACGCAGTATTTT CASSEGEDRASTDTQYF 17 TRBV6-1 NA TRBJ2-3 TRBD1
TGTGCCAGCAGCCCCCCGGGCGGATACACTGAAGCTTTCTTT CASSPPGGYTEAFF 14 TRBV13 NA TRBJ1-1 NA
TGTGCCAGTAGTATAGATATGGCTAGCGACGAGCAGTACTTC CASSIDMASDEQYF 14 TRBV19 NA TRBJ2-7 NA
TGTGCCAGCAGCTTAGTTGGGGGTCACACAGATACGCAGTATTTT CASSLVGGHTDTQYF 15 TRBV7-9 NA TRBJ2-3 NA
TGCGCCAGCAGCCACCCCGGGACAGGGGCCTCGAGCTCTGGGGCCAACGTCCTGACTTTC CASSHPGTGASSSGANVLTF 20 TRBV4-1 NA TRBJ2-6 TRBD1
TGTGCCAGCAGTACCACCGTTTCCTACGAGCAGTACTTC CASSTTVSYEQYF 13 TRBV27 NA TRBJ2-7 NA
TGTGCCACCAGCAGAGATAGGGTGACTAATGAAAAACTGTTTTTT CATSRDRVTNEKLFF 15 TRBV15 once TRBJ1-4 NA
TGCAGCGCCCCCACGGCGGGCGGCGGCGGGGATACGCAGTATTTT CSAPTAGGGGDTQYF 15 TRBV29-1 NA TRBJ2-3 NA
TGTGCCAGCAGCCAAGGGTGGGCCGAGCAGTACTTC CASSQGWAEQYF 12 TRBV14 few TRBJ2-7 NA
TGTGCCAGCTCACCCAGGGGGGGGAACACTGAAGCTTTCTTT CASSPRGGNTEAFF 14 TRBV6-4 NA TRBJ1-1 TRBD1
TGTGCCAGCAGCCAGAGGGGGACAGGGTCTGTGATTGGCACTGAAGCTTTCTTT CASSQRGTGSVIGTEAFF 18 TRBV14 NA TRBJ1-1 TRBD1
TGTGCCAGCAGCCCACTAAGCTCTGGGGCCAACGTCCTGACTTTC CASSPLSSGANVLTF 15 TRBV7-2 once TRBJ2-6 NA
TGTGCCAGCAGTTTATTCATCGACGGTGGCTCTGGAAACACCATATATTTT CASSLFIDGGSGNTIYF 17 TRBV28 once TRBJ1-3 NA
TGCGCCAGCAGCCATTCTGCCGGTAGCGGGGCCTCCTACGAGCAGTACTTC CASSHSAGSGASYEQYF 17 TRBV4-1 NA TRBJ2-7 TRBD2
TGCAGCGTTGAGCCGAGTAACCCTCGCGACAGGTACTATGGCTACACCTTC CSVEPSNPRDRYYGYTF 17 TRBV29-1 NA TRBJ1-2 NA
TGTGCCACCAGCGTACGAACAGGAGCAGGTGAAAAACTGTTTTTT CATSVRTGAGEKLFF 15 TRBV15 NA TRBJ1-4 NA
TGTGCCAGCAGCCAGGAGGGACAGCTTGAAGCTTTCTTT CASSQEGQLEAFF 13 TRBV14 NA TRBJ1-1 TRBD1
TGCGCCAGCAGCCACCAAAGGGGAGTCGCGAATGAGCAGTTCTTC CASSHQRGVANEQFF 15 TRBV4-3 NA TRBJ2-1 NA
TGTGCCAGCAGCTCAAATCGAATTGGGACAGTTGAGAACTATGGCTACACCTTC CASSSNRIGTVENYGYTF 18 TRBV5-5 NA TRBJ1-2 TRBD1
TGCAGCGTTGAGGAAGAGAACACCGGGGAGCTGTTTTTT CSVEEENTGELFF 13 TRBV29-1 NA TRBJ2-2 NA
TGCGCCAGCAGTGAGTCTAAGGGGTCCCACGAGCAGTACTTC CASSESKGSHEQYF 14 TRBV10-2 NA TRBJ2-7 NA